The clone carrying this TCR beta chain was counted at least ten times. The antigen remains unidentified. The data were obtained in a study of T cell repertoires in cytomegalovirus infection. Overall study findings and caveats: In two of eight donors, the top clonotype was HLA-C-restricted CMV-specific.

J gave up 0 bases and V 1 base, and 10 bases lay outside the gene matches. CDR3 length equals 18 residues. TCRdb analysed the reads with MiXCR anew, one entry per CDR3 protein. The sample yields more than 250,000 distinct CDR3 sequences, 25% seen once. The input for sequencing was cultured PBMCs, taken from culture after CMV antigen stimulation. This sequence was found in a human donor in good health (CMV status not recorded). Some clones in this sample may be carry-over from other donors' samples. This rearrangement joins TRBV12-3 or TRBV12-4 to TRBJ1-1; 8 bases fit TRBD1. The chain's CDR3 is CASSLDTGGPLMNTEAFF. In DNA form, the CDR3 reads TGTGCCAGCAGTTTAGACACAGGGGGTCCACTCATGAACACTGAAGCTTTCTTT.